These 15 T cell receptor beta chains share one sample of origin, sequenced in a study of tumor-infiltrating lymphocytes in localized non-small cell lung cancer. Sequencing was performed with immunoSEQ multiplex PCR; in TCRdb, only in-frame clones are kept and a portion is missing. The sample holds more than 12,000 clones, under 70% seen once. The sequenced material came from uninvolved lung tissue not adjacent to the tumor. The receptor source for this set is a human donor with non-small cell lung cancer.

The gene calls are TRBV5-8 and TRBJ1-1, with no clear D. CDR1 is SGHTS, CDR2 YDEGEE, per germline. Trimming left V 0 bases short and J 1 base short, with 13 bases between. This CDR3 has 16 residues. CDR3 residues: CASSLGVRPRNTEAFF. The CDR3 bases are TGTGCCAGCAGCTTGGGGGTTCGACCGAGGAACACTGAAGCTTTCTTT. The whole variable domain, filled in from reference TRBV5-8 and TRBJ1-1, reads EAGVTQSPTHLIKTRGQQATLRCSPISGHTSVYWYQQALGLGLQFLLWYDEGEERNRGNFPPRFSGRQFPNYSSELNVNALELEDSALYLCASSLGVRPRNTEAFFGQGTRLTVV.

V and J are TRBV28 and TRBJ1-2; TRBD1 is a possible D gene (6 bases). V lost 3 bases and J 3 bases, leaving 11 bases between the germline ends. From germline, CDR1 is MDHEN and CDR2 SYDVKM. This CDR3 spans 14 amino acids. The CDR3 loop is CASSFGGAYYGYTF. DNA for the CDR3: TGTGCCAGCAGTTTCGGGGGGGCTTACTATGGCTACACCTTC.

The chain uses TRBV6-1 and TRBJ2-5; D is ambiguous. The V gene's germline CDR1 is MNHNS and CDR2 SASEGT. The CDR3 is 13 amino acids. V lost 1 base and J 5 bases, leaving 8 bases between the germline ends. CDR3 protein: CASSEGSVETQYF. DNA of the CDR3: TGTGCCAGCAGTGAAGGGAGTGTGGAGACCCAGTACTTC.

CDR3 residues: CASRADRGRSNQPQHF. The CDR3 DNA is TGTGCCAGCAGAGCGGACAGGGGTAGGAGCAATCAGCCCCAGCATTTT. The V gene is TRBV2, the J gene TRBJ1-5; 9 nucleotides align to TRBD1. From germline, CDR1 is SNHLY and CDR2 FYNNEI. The J segment lost 1 base and the V segment lost 6 bases, leaving 7 bases of the junction unmatched. The CDR3 is 16 amino acids.

On this clone itself: A junction end diverges from the germline sequence, so it may reflect a read error. The chain links TRBV7-2 to TRBJ2-1, with 8 bases that match TRBD2. This CDR3 is built from 14 residues. The V gene's germline CDR1 is SGHTA and CDR2 FQGNSA. The CDR3, as DNA: TGTGCCAGCAGCGGAAGGGTAGCGGGGAATGGTGTTATCTTC. The encoded protein is CASSGRVAGNGVIF.

The sample holds one count of this clone. This chain uses TRBV14 with TRBJ1-1, with D hard to call. The CDR3 spans 15 residues. The V gene lost 3 bases and the J gene lost 1 base, with 12 bases spanning the gap. In germline, CDR1 is SGHDN, CDR2 FVKESK. CDR3 amino acids: CASSHRTTPNTEAFF. The CDR3 region has the DNA TGTGCCAGCAGCCACCGCACAACGCCGAACACTGAAGCTTTCTTT.

In its sample, this clone was seen once. The chain employs TRBV4-3 and TRBJ2-6, with D maybe TRBD1 (5 bases). Deletions cut 2 bases from V and 2 bases from J, with 7 bases between. The germline V gene encodes CDR1 LGHNA and CDR2 YSLEER. There are 15 residues in the CDR3. DNA of the CDR3: TGCGCCAGCAGCCAAACAGGAGCTGGGGCCAACGTCCTGACTTTC. This sequence encodes CASSQTGAGANVLTF.

This chain joins TRBV7-9 and TRBJ1-1; D might be TRBD1 (6 bases). The CDR3 extends over 16 amino acids. CDR1 and CDR2 (germline): SEHNR, FQNEAQ (reference sequence). Deletions cut 5 bases from V and 6 bases from J, with 22 bases between. CDR3 sequence: CASSENRRLTGSEAFF. CDR3 DNA sequence: TGTGCCAGCAGCGAAAACCGACGCCTGACAGGCTCTGAAGCTTTCTTT.

V is TRBV2 and J is TRBJ2-3; 8 bases fit TRBD2. The trim removed 6 bases at V and 7 bases at J, leaving 12 bases unmatched. Germline V gives CDR1 SNHLY, CDR2 FYNNEI. The CDR3 extends over 15 amino acids. Here the CDR3 reads CASSVNRGGPNTQYF. DNA for the CDR3: TGTGCCAGCAGCGTCAACCGGGGGGGCCCCAATACGCAGTATTTT.

The chain has TRBV6-5 and TRBJ1-1; 7 nucleotides agree with TRBD1. V gave up 6 bases and J gave up 6 bases; unmatched junction bases: 10. CDR3 length: 14 residues. Germline CDR1 MNHEY, CDR2 SVGAGI. CDR3 nucleotides: TGTGCCAGCAGGAGGGGGCAGGGAACGTCTGAAGCTTTCTTT. The encoded protein is CASRRGQGTSEAFF.

V usage is TRBV11-1 and J usage is TRBJ1-1, with D possibly matching TRBD1 (5 bases). The V gene's germline CDR1 is SGHAT and CDR2 FQDESV (reference sequence). Trimming took off 1 base at V and 5 bases at J, with 11 bases between the two ends. The CDR3 contains 14 residues. The DNA for the CDR3 is TGTGCCAGCAGCTTAGTTCAGGGCGAGACTGAAGCTTTCTTT. It encodes CASSLVQGETEAFF.

V is TRBV6-6 and J is TRBJ2-2; D might be TRBD1 (6 bases). Trimming left V 5 bases short and J 2 bases short, with 12 bases between. The germline gives CDR1 MNHNY, CDR2 SVGAGI (reference sequence). The CDR3 is 15 residues long. CDR3 nucleotide sequence: TGTGCCAGCAGTCTACAGGGAACTAACACCGGGGAGCTGTTTTTT. It encodes CASSLQGTNTGELFF.

By share of the sample, this clone is medium-sized. The CDR3 coding sequence is TGCGCCAGCAGCCAAGATAACTGGGGGTCCGAGCAGTACTTC. It specifies CASSQDNWGSEQYF. The rearrangement links TRBV4-1 to TRBJ2-7; D is perhaps TRBD1 or TRBD2 (5 bases each). V lost 0 bases and J 6 bases, leaving 12 bases between the germline ends. This CDR3 has 14 residues. Germline CDR1 reads MGHRA; CDR2 reads YSYEKL.

The rearrangement links TRBV27 to TRBJ2-7, with a weak D call TRBD2 (6 bases). CDR1 is MNHEY and CDR2 is SMNVEV in the germline V gene (reference sequence). This CDR3 spans 14 amino acids. With 6 bases removed from V and 0 bases from J, the gap between germline ends came to 12 bases. CDR3 coding DNA: TGTGCCAGCAGAAAAGGCGGGGTCTCCTACGAGCAGTACTTC. Translation: CASRKGGVSYEQYF.

The chain carries TRBV5-1 and TRBJ2-1; TRBD1 agrees at 7 bases. The germline gives CDR1 SGHRS, CDR2 YFSETQ. CDR3 length: 12 amino acids. With 6 bases clipped from V and 5 bases from J, the junction kept 2 bases outside the gene matches. CDR3 coding DNA: TGCGCCAGCACGGACAGGCACAATGAGCAGTTCTTC. This codes for CASTDRHNEQFF.